This T cell receptor (beta chain) was captured in a study of regulatory T cells in long-lasting Graves disease. CDR3-region Arm-PCR and iRepertoire HTBI primers produced the TCR beta libraries. TCRdb passed the multiplex PCR reads through MiXCR, listing each CDR3 protein once. In the table there are some 600,000 distinct CDR3 sequences, about 16% of which are singletons. This clonotype has more than one count but fewer than ten. Time point here: newly diagnosed GD, antithyroid drugs for less than 3 months. Scientists built the TCR library using RNA that was extracted from PBMCs. The V gene's germline CDR1 is SGHRS and CDR2 YFSETQ. With 4 bases clipped from V and 6 bases from J, the junction kept 13 bases outside the gene matches. This CDR3 region has 16 residues. A further study also used this sample, focusing on T cells in Graves' hyperthyroidism and ophthalmopathy. That report adds: Patients counted as stable if ophthalmopathy did not develop within 18 months.

The sequencing used peripheral blood mononuclear cells (PBMCs), collected at new diagnosis, from a patient treated with antithyroid drugs. The sequence derives from a man aged 18 to 35 with Graves disease. The V call is TRBV5-1, the J call TRBJ2-1; TRBD1 aligns across 7 bases. The CDR3 nucleotides are TGCGCCAGCAGCGTAAGACAGGGCTCGGCTTCCAATGAGCAGTTCTTC. It specifies CASSVRQGSASNEQFF.